The rows below give T cell receptor beta chains drawn from one sample of a study of molecular identifiers for immune sequencing clone quantification. TCRdb independently ran MiXCR on the PCR reads; one entry per CDR3 protein. The sample contains 75,000 to 100,000 distinct CDR3 sequences, roughly 20% of which appear only once. Sequences were obtained from naive CD8+ T cells from blood, with Jurkat cell RNA spiked in. These receptors originate from a human donor in good health. Some libraries in this study had Jurkat cell RNA spiked in. Each CDR3 is given with its conserved first and last residue. The D gene is left open where the match is weak. Rows give clone size only sometimes, using once, few, many, or a class for an expanded clone.

CDR3 protein: CSVTVGTYGYTF
CDR3 DNA: TGCAGCGTGACAGTTGGCACCTATGGCTACACCTTC
D gene: NA
CDR3 length: 12
J gene: TRBJ1-2
V gene: TRBV29-1
clone size: many

CDR3 protein: CASSSLTGVDTQYF
CDR3 DNA: TGTGCCAGCAGCTCCCTGACAGGGGTAGATACGCAGTATTTT
D gene: TRBD1
CDR3 length: 14
J gene: TRBJ2-3
V gene: TRBV7-9
clone size: many

CDR3 protein: CASSYSGGNQPQHF
CDR3 DNA: TGTGCCAGCAGTTACTCTGGGGGCAATCAGCCCCAGCATTTT
D gene: NA
CDR3 length: 14
J gene: TRBJ1-5
V gene: TRBV6-5
clone size: many

CDR3 protein: CASSQDGAVETQYF
CDR3 DNA: TGTGCCAGCAGCCAAGACGGGGCTGTAGAGACCCAGTACTTC
D gene: NA
CDR3 length: 14
J gene: TRBJ2-5
V gene: TRBV9
clone size: NA

CDR3 protein: CAIWASGEDGYIQYF
CDR3 DNA: TGTGCCATATGGGCTAGCGGGGAGGATGGTTACATTCAGTACTTC
D gene: TRBD2
CDR3 length: 15
J gene: TRBJ2-4
V gene: TRBV12-3/TRBV12-4
clone size: many

CDR3 protein: CASSLYTDNYEQYF
CDR3 DNA: TGTGCCAGCAGCTTATATACGGACAACTACGAGCAGTACTTC
D gene: NA
CDR3 length: 14
J gene: TRBJ2-7
V gene: TRBV7-2
clone size: many

CDR3 protein: CASSTSLDPIHTDTQYF
CDR3 DNA: TGTGCCAGCAGCACATCCCTTGACCCCATCCACACAGATACGCAGTATTTT
D gene: NA
CDR3 length: 17
J gene: TRBJ2-3
V gene: TRBV21-1
clone size: many

CDR3 protein: CSALAGGGAGDTDTQYF
CDR3 DNA: TGCAGTGCTCTCGCGGGGGGGGGGGCGGGGGACACAGATACGCAGTATTTT
D gene: TRBD2
CDR3 length: 17
J gene: TRBJ2-3
V gene: TRBV20-1
clone size: NA

CDR3 protein: CASSLMGAAPYEQYF
CDR3 DNA: TGTGCCAGCAGCCTGATGGGGGCCGCCCCCTACGAGCAGTACTTC
D gene: NA
CDR3 length: 15
J gene: TRBJ2-7
V gene: TRBV27
clone size: many

CDR3 protein: CASSEMGGAYEQYF
CDR3 DNA: TGTGCCAGCAGTGAAATGGGGGGGGCTTACGAGCAGTACTTC
D gene: NA
CDR3 length: 14
J gene: TRBJ2-7
V gene: TRBV6-5
clone size: few

CDR3 protein: CASSEAFRRGAGAQYF
CDR3 DNA: TGTGCCAGCAGTGAAGCGTTTAGACGAGGTGCAGGTGCGCAGTATTTT
D gene: NA
CDR3 length: 16
J gene: TRBJ2-3
V gene: TRBV2
clone size: NA

CDR3 protein: CASSAPGWNEQFF
CDR3 DNA: TGTGCCAGTAGTGCTCCGGGGTGGAATGAGCAGTTCTTC
D gene: NA
CDR3 length: 13
J gene: TRBJ2-1
V gene: TRBV19
clone size: many

CDR3 protein: CSVVGQGMNTEAFF
CDR3 DNA: TGCAGCGTTGTAGGACAGGGGATGAACACTGAAGCTTTCTTT
D gene: TRBD1
CDR3 length: 14
J gene: TRBJ1-1
V gene: TRBV29-1
clone size: many

CDR3 protein: CASSSKRGLDTEAFF
CDR3 DNA: TGTGCCAGCAGTTCGAAGAGGGGGCTGGACACTGAAGCTTTCTTT
D gene: TRBD1
CDR3 length: 15
J gene: TRBJ1-1
V gene: TRBV12-3/TRBV12-4
clone size: NA

CDR3 protein: CASSMQRGGQETQYF
CDR3 DNA: TGTGCCAGCAGCATGCAGCGGGGGGGCCAGGAGACCCAGTACTTC
D gene: TRBD2
CDR3 length: 15
J gene: TRBJ2-5
V gene: TRBV9
clone size: few

CDR3 protein: CASSLSPGTQPRLDTQYF
CDR3 DNA: TGTGCCAGCAGTTTATCCCCTGGGACTCAGCCCCGTTTGGATACGCAGTATTTT
D gene: NA
CDR3 length: 18
J gene: TRBJ2-3
V gene: TRBV27
clone size: many

CDR3 protein: CASSYNPLGATYEQYF
CDR3 DNA: TGTGCCAGCAGTTACAACCCTCTGGGGGCCACCTACGAGCAGTACTTC
D gene: NA
CDR3 length: 16
J gene: TRBJ2-7
V gene: TRBV6-5
clone size: many

CDR3 protein: CASSGDRNTGELFF
CDR3 DNA: TGTGCCAGCAGCGGGGACAGGAACACCGGGGAGCTGTTTTTT
D gene: TRBD1
CDR3 length: 14
J gene: TRBJ2-2
V gene: TRBV7-9
clone size: many

CDR3 protein: CASGLDPRGRTFF
CDR3 DNA: TGTGCTAGTGGTTTGGACCCCCGAGGACGTACGTTCTTC
D gene: NA
CDR3 length: 13
J gene: TRBJ2-1
V gene: TRBV12-5
clone size: many

CDR3 protein: CASSNTGIMNTEAFF
CDR3 DNA: TGTGCCAGCAGCAACACTGGGATCATGAACACTGAAGCTTTCTTT
D gene: NA
CDR3 length: 15
J gene: TRBJ1-1
V gene: TRBV28
clone size: many

CDR3 protein: CAWGTGGTTDTQYF
CDR3 DNA: TGTGCCTGGGGGACAGGGGGTACGACAGATACGCAGTATTTT
D gene: TRBD1
CDR3 length: 14
J gene: TRBJ2-3
V gene: TRBV30
clone size: NA

CDR3 protein: CASSMVSGSETQYF
CDR3 DNA: TGTGCCAGTAGTATGGTCAGCGGGAGCGAGACCCAGTACTTC
D gene: TRBD2
CDR3 length: 14
J gene: TRBJ2-5
V gene: TRBV19
clone size: many

CDR3 protein: CASSYAGDRLNTEAFF
CDR3 DNA: TGTGCCAGCAGTTATGCCGGCGACAGATTGAACACTGAAGCTTTCTTT
D gene: NA
CDR3 length: 16
J gene: TRBJ1-1
V gene: TRBV6-2/TRBV6-3
clone size: many

CDR3 protein: CASSSAGGIYEQYF
CDR3 DNA: TGTGCCAGCAGCTCGGCCGGGGGGATCTACGAGCAGTACTTC
D gene: TRBD2
CDR3 length: 14
J gene: TRBJ2-7
V gene: TRBV5-4
clone size: many

CDR3 protein: CASSLTRLAGGADYNEQFF
CDR3 DNA: TGTGCCAGCAGCTTGACCCGACTAGCGGGAGGCGCAGATTACAATGAGCAGTTCTTC
D gene: TRBD2
CDR3 length: 19
J gene: TRBJ2-1
V gene: TRBV7-9
clone size: NA

CDR3 protein: CASSSGGDTAYEQYF
CDR3 DNA: TGTGCCAGCAGCTCAGGGGGGGACACTGCCTACGAGCAGTACTTC
D gene: NA
CDR3 length: 15
J gene: TRBJ2-7
V gene: TRBV9
clone size: many

CDR3 protein: CASSHRTGGAGQPQHF
CDR3 DNA: TGCGCCAGCAGCCACCGGACAGGGGGCGCGGGGCAGCCCCAGCATTTT
D gene: TRBD1
CDR3 length: 16
J gene: TRBJ1-5
V gene: TRBV4-1
clone size: many

CDR3 protein: CASSQDWDRSGQPQHF
CDR3 DNA: TGCGCCAGCAGCCAAGATTGGGACAGATCGGGCCAGCCCCAGCATTTT
D gene: TRBD1
CDR3 length: 16
J gene: TRBJ1-5
V gene: TRBV4-3
clone size: many

CDR3 protein: CASSQAPGQSYGYTF
CDR3 DNA: TGTGCCAGCAGCCAAGCACCGGGACAGAGTTATGGCTACACCTTC
D gene: TRBD1
CDR3 length: 15
J gene: TRBJ1-2
V gene: TRBV14
clone size: many

CDR3 protein: CASSSLGQGSDTQYF
CDR3 DNA: TGTGCCAGCAGCTCCCTAGGACAGGGTTCAGATACGCAGTATTTT
D gene: TRBD1
CDR3 length: 15
J gene: TRBJ2-3
V gene: TRBV7-2
clone size: many

CDR3 protein: CASSLGFSGADTQYF
CDR3 DNA: TGTGCCAGCAGCTTAGGGTTTAGCGGAGCAGATACGCAGTATTTT
D gene: NA
CDR3 length: 15
J gene: TRBJ2-3
V gene: TRBV11-2
clone size: many

CDR3 protein: CASSFDRDYEQYF
CDR3 DNA: TGCGCCAGCAGCTTCGACAGGGACTACGAGCAGTACTTC
D gene: TRBD1
CDR3 length: 13
J gene: TRBJ2-7
V gene: TRBV5-1
clone size: many

CDR3 protein: CASSYGTDNYEQYF
CDR3 DNA: TGTGCCAGCAGTTACGGGACAGACAACTACGAGCAGTACTTC
D gene: TRBD1
CDR3 length: 14
J gene: TRBJ2-7
V gene: TRBV6-5
clone size: many

CDR3 protein: CASSFATGTEQYF
CDR3 DNA: TGTGCCAGCAGCTTTGCGACAGGGACCGAGCAGTACTTC
D gene: TRBD1
CDR3 length: 13
J gene: TRBJ2-7
V gene: TRBV7-9
clone size: many

CDR3 protein: CASSLLAGGLYEQYF
CDR3 DNA: TGTGCCAGCAGTTTACTCGCAGGGGGTTTGTACGAGCAGTACTTC
D gene: TRBD1
CDR3 length: 15
J gene: TRBJ2-7
V gene: TRBV27
clone size: NA

CDR3 protein: CASSQGGRTGNEQFF
CDR3 DNA: TGCGCCAGCAGCCAAGGCGGGAGAACAGGAAATGAGCAGTTCTTC
D gene: TRBD2
CDR3 length: 15
J gene: TRBJ2-1
V gene: TRBV4-1
clone size: once

CDR3 protein: CASKTTGTYDQPQHF
CDR3 DNA: TGTGCCAGTAAAACGACAGGGACCTATGATCAGCCCCAGCATTTT
D gene: TRBD1
CDR3 length: 15
J gene: TRBJ1-5
V gene: TRBV19
clone size: many

CDR3 protein: CASSPTITLTGPAEQYF
CDR3 DNA: TGTGCCAGCAGCCCGACAATAACCCTGACAGGCCCGGCCGAGCAGTACTTC
D gene: NA
CDR3 length: 17
J gene: TRBJ2-7
V gene: TRBV7-6
clone size: many

CDR3 protein: CSAEVTGANAGTQYF
CDR3 DNA: TGCAGTGCTGAGGTGACAGGGGCTAATGCCGGGACCCAGTACTTC
D gene: TRBD1
CDR3 length: 15
J gene: TRBJ2-5
V gene: TRBV20-1
clone size: once

CDR3 protein: CASSTGQGLNQPQHF
CDR3 DNA: TGTGCCAGTAGTACCGGACAGGGCCTCAATCAGCCCCAGCATTTT
D gene: TRBD1
CDR3 length: 15
J gene: TRBJ1-5
V gene: TRBV19
clone size: many

CDR3 protein: CASSQGRNTEAFF
CDR3 DNA: TGCGCCAGCAGCCAGGGGAGAAACACTGAAGCTTTCTTT
D gene: NA
CDR3 length: 13
J gene: TRBJ1-1
V gene: TRBV4-3
clone size: many

CDR3 protein: CSGNPTGGTEAFF
CDR3 DNA: TGCAGCGGGAATCCTACAGGGGGCACTGAAGCTTTCTTT
D gene: TRBD1
CDR3 length: 13
J gene: TRBJ1-1
V gene: TRBV29-1
clone size: many

CDR3 protein: CASSPFPDEQFF
CDR3 DNA: TGTGCCAGTAGTCCCTTTCCCGATGAGCAGTTCTTC
D gene: NA
CDR3 length: 12
J gene: TRBJ2-1
V gene: TRBV19
clone size: many

CDR3 protein: CASSSLAANVLTF
CDR3 DNA: TGTGCCAGCAGCTCCCTGGCGGCCAACGTCCTGACTTTC
D gene: NA
CDR3 length: 13
J gene: TRBJ2-6
V gene: TRBV7-6
clone size: many

CDR3 protein: CASSQPTADTQYF
CDR3 DNA: TGCGCCAGCAGCCAACCAACGGCGGATACGCAGTATTTT
D gene: NA
CDR3 length: 13
J gene: TRBJ2-3
V gene: TRBV4-3
clone size: many

CDR3 protein: CASSLAAGGPDEQFF
CDR3 DNA: TGTGCCAGCAGTTTAGCGGCGGGAGGGCCAGATGAGCAGTTCTTC
D gene: TRBD2
CDR3 length: 15
J gene: TRBJ2-1
V gene: TRBV12-3/TRBV12-4
clone size: many

CDR3 protein: CATMGGGNEQFF
CDR3 DNA: TGTGCCACCATGGGGGGGGGAAATGAGCAGTTCTTC
D gene: TRBD2
CDR3 length: 12
J gene: TRBJ2-1
V gene: TRBV24-1
clone size: many

CDR3 protein: CASRSLRGDPNTEAFF
CDR3 DNA: TGTGCCAGCAGATCCCTCAGGGGAGACCCGAACACTGAAGCTTTCTTT
D gene: NA
CDR3 length: 16
J gene: TRBJ1-1
V gene: TRBV27
clone size: many

CDR3 protein: CASSQVSRVAGQFNQPLHF
CDR3 DNA: TGCGCCAGCAGCCAAGTCTCCAGGGTGGCAGGGCAATTCAATCAGCCCCTGCATTTT
D gene: NA
CDR3 length: 19
J gene: TRBJ1-5
V gene: TRBV4-1
clone size: many

CDR3 protein: CASSLGALGRGQDNQYGYTF
CDR3 DNA: TGTGCCAGCAGCTTAGGAGCCCTGGGCAGGGGGCAGGATAATCAGTATGGCTACACCTTC
D gene: TRBD1
CDR3 length: 20
J gene: TRBJ1-2
V gene: TRBV7-2
clone size: many

CDR3 protein: CAWSVGQIYEQYF
CDR3 DNA: TGTGCCTGGAGTGTAGGACAGATCTACGAGCAGTACTTC
D gene: NA
CDR3 length: 13
J gene: TRBJ2-7
V gene: TRBV30
clone size: many

CDR3 protein: CASSAFKEQYF
CDR3 DNA: TGTGCCAGCAGTGCCTTCAAGGAGCAGTACTTC
D gene: NA
CDR3 length: 11
J gene: TRBJ2-7
V gene: TRBV25-1
clone size: many

CDR3 protein: CSARDRDFTDTQYF
CDR3 DNA: TGCAGTGCTAGAGATAGAGACTTCACAGATACGCAGTATTTT
D gene: NA
CDR3 length: 14
J gene: TRBJ2-3
V gene: TRBV20-1
clone size: many

CDR3 protein: CASSLVADVVTDTQYF
CDR3 DNA: TGCGCCAGCAGCTTAGTCGCGGACGTAGTCACAGATACGCAGTATTTT
D gene: NA
CDR3 length: 16
J gene: TRBJ2-3
V gene: TRBV7-9
clone size: NA